This passage covers 9 T cell receptor beta chains from one sample sequenced in a study of T cell responses to AZD1222 COVID-19 vaccine. The table came from immunoSEQ multiplex PCR; TCRdb's copy has only in-frame clones and leaves some out. The table shows 100,000 to 150,000 clones, with 70% to 90% occurring only once. Sequenced here: peripheral blood, sampled on day 0 of AZD1222 vaccination. The receptors here all came from an adult in good health.

The chain has TRBV28 and TRBJ2-7; a possible D gene is TRBD2 (6 bases). Between the trimmed V and J ends, which lost 6 bases and 4 bases, there was a span of 22 bases. This CDR3 region has 16 residues. Germline V gene lookup returns CDR1 MDHEN and CDR2 SYDVKM. In nucleotides, the CDR3 is TGTGCCAGCAGCCCCGTTTGGGGGACTTTAGTGTACGAGCAGTACTTC. Encoded protein: CASSPVWGTLVYEQYF.

The table lists this clone with a count of one. The V gene is TRBV15, the J gene TRBJ2-1, with 8 bases identical to TRBD2. The CDR3 is 16 residues long. CDR1 and CDR2 from the germline V gene are LNHNV and YYDKDF (reference sequence). The junction had 6 bases not matched to a gene; V was cut back by 3 bases and J by 2 bases. The CDR3 DNA sequence: TGTGCCACCAGCAGGGGGCGGGAGGCCGCCTACAATGAGCAGTTCTTC. Its translation: CATSRGREAAYNEQFF.

The chain uses TRBV4-3 and TRBJ1-5; 8 bases fit TRBD1. CDR3 size: 14 residues. V lost 4 bases and J lost 5; bases outside the gene matches: 4. The V gene's germline CDR1 is LGHNA and CDR2 YSLEER. CDR3 bases: TGCGCCAGCAGCCCCGACAGGGGCGATCAGCCCCAGCATTTT. Its protein product is CASSPDRGDQPQHF.

CDR3: CASSPRRGNTGELFF. Written as DNA, the CDR3 is TGTGCCAGCAGTCCTAGACGGGGGAACACCGGGGAGCTGTTTTTT. The J gene is TRBJ2-2, the V gene TRBV5-6, with D possibly being TRBD2 (5 bases). This CDR3 region has 15 residues. Trimming left V 5 bases short and J 1 base short, with 12 bases between. The germline V gene encodes CDR1 SGHDT and CDR2 YYEEEE.

The chain employs TRBV7-2 and TRBJ1-2, with TRBD1 matching over 7 bases. Germline assignment: CDR1 SGHTA and CDR2 FQGNSA. The CDR3 extends over 15 amino acids. Losses at the gene ends were 3 bases for V and 4 bases for J; bases not matched to a gene: 8. CDR3 coding DNA: TGTGCCAGCAGCTTTCAACAGGGGAACGGCTATGGCTACACCTTC. Its protein product is CASSFQQGNGYGYTF.

V is TRBV7-2 and J is TRBJ2-7; possible D gene TRBD2, 6 bases. Germline assignment: CDR1 SGHTA and CDR2 FQGNSA. The CDR3 sequence is 14 residues long. V lost 1 base and J 4 bases, leaving 11 bases between the germline ends. The CDR3 nucleotides are TGTGCCAGCAGCTTAGATGGCGGGACTTACGAGCAGTACTTC. It codes for CASSLDGGTYEQYF.

The V call is TRBV28, the J call TRBJ1-1; a possible D gene is TRBD1 (6 bases). Trimming pared 4 bases from V and 1 base from J, leaving 10 bases between. Germline-derived CDR1 and CDR2 are MDHEN and SYDVKM. The CDR3 totals 14 residues. CDR3 coding DNA: TGTGCCAGCAGTTGGGACACCGGGAACACTGAAGCTTTCTTT. Amino acids: CASSWDTGNTEAFF.

This chain connects TRBV27 to TRBJ2-4, with D possibly being TRBD2 (6 bases). Germline CDR1 is MNHEY and CDR2 is SMNVEV (reference sequence). Trimming shortened V by 3 bases and J by 7 bases, and 19 bases separated the two germline ends. This CDR3 is 16 amino acids long. The CDR3 loop is CASSLTAGAKGNIQYF. CDR3 nucleotides: TGTGCCAGCAGTTTGACAGCGGGTGCGAAGGGGAACATTCAGTACTTC.

This clone was recorded only once. This rearrangement joins TRBV5-1 to TRBJ1-1; no clear D gene. Trimming stripped 4 bases from V and 1 base from J, with 8 bases between. CDR3 length: 13 amino acids. Germline CDR1 reads SGHRS; CDR2 reads YFSETQ. CDR3 sequence (DNA): TGCGCCAGCAGCACAACACCGAACACTGAAGCTTTCTTT. Its translation is CASSTTPNTEAFF. The variable domain in full, completed from reference TRBV5-1 and TRBJ1-1, reads KAGVTQTPRYLIKTRGQQVTLSCSPISGHRSVSWYQQTPGQGLQFLFEYFSETQRNKGNFPGRFSGRQFSNSRSEMNVSTLELGDSALYLCASSTTPNTEAFFGQGTRLTVV.